The clone carrying this TCR beta chain was picked up many times. Antigen specificity is unknown. These data originate in a study of vaccination and CD4 T cells after COVID-19. Described treatment: approximately 10-day PBMC culture with coronavirus spike peptide pools or control peptides (ViraFEST assay). CDR1 and CDR2 (germline): DFQATT, SNEGSKA (reference sequence). Trimming removed 3 bases from V and 1 base from J, with 16 bases in between. The CDR3 totals 16 residues. With the Oncomine TCR Beta short-read assay, DNA from cultured CD4+ T cells was sequenced. MiXCR was run by TCRdb on the PCR reads, yielding one entry per CDR3 protein. This table has some 7,700 distinct CDR3 sequences, about 20% appearing once.

V usage is TRBV20-1 and J usage is TRBJ2-1, with D possibly matching TRBD2 (6 bases). The source material was CD4+ T cells from blood, cultured in vitro, sampled after SARS-CoV-2 vaccination. The source of this sequence is a human donor who had recovered from COVID-19. CDR3 sequence: CSASGISGLSYNEQFF. CDR3 sequence (DNA): TGCAGTGCTAGCGGGATTAGCGGACTGTCCTACAATGAGCAGTTCTTC.